The 17 T cell receptor beta chains below were found in one sample sequenced in a study of vaccination and CD4 T cells after COVID-19. The treatment here: approximately 10-day PBMC culture with coronavirus spike peptide pools or control peptides (ViraFEST assay). These CD4+ T cells came from an unexposed donor, sampled before the COVID-19 pandemic (2011-2018). Cultured CD4+ T-cell DNA underwent Oncomine TCR Beta short-read sequencing. It was from cultured CD4+ T cells that genomic DNA was extracted. TCRdb itself ran the PCR reads through MiXCR, one entry per CDR3 protein. The data contain under 7,000 distinct CDR3 sequences, around a third of them singletons. No antigens are known for them. Material for sequencing was CD4+ T cells from blood, cultured in vitro. The receptors were sampled from a human donor in good health.

This chain uses TRBV20-1 with TRBJ2-7, with 9 bases matching TRBD1. This CDR3 spans 13 amino acids. The germline gives CDR1 DFQATT, CDR2 SNEGSKA (reference sequence). V gave up 7 bases and J gave up 5 bases; unmatched junction bases: 9. CDR3 amino acids: CSVFRQGVNEQYF. The DNA for the CDR3 is TGCAGTGTTTTTCGACAGGGGGTGAACGAGCAGTACTTC.

The V gene is TRBV6-2 or TRBV6-3, the J gene TRBJ1-5, with D unresolved. There are 15 residues in the CDR3. Trimming shortened V by 5 bases and J by 2 bases, and 13 bases separated the two germline ends. CDR1 is MNHEY, CDR2 SVGEGT, per germline. CDR3 protein: CASSNRPVGNQPQHF. For the CDR3, the DNA is TGTGCCAGCAGTAACCGACCGGTGGGCAATCAGCCCCAGCATTTT.

This chain links TRBV27 with TRBJ2-3; D gene uncertain. V dropped 2 bases and J dropped 0 bases, with 21 bases sitting between them. The CDR3 length is 19 residues. Germline V gene lookup returns CDR1 MNHEY and CDR2 SMNVEV (reference sequence). The CDR3 DNA sequence: TGTGCCAGCAGTTTACAGTTTGGCGACTCCGTAACTAGCACAGATACGCAGTATTTT. Protein product: CASSLQFGDSVTSTDTQYF.

V gene TRBV28 combines with J gene TRBJ2-7, with 7 nucleotides matching TRBD1. The V gene end was trimmed by 4 bases and the J gene end by 1 base; junction bases not matched to a gene: 10. This CDR3 region has 16 residues. CDR1 MDHEN and CDR2 SYDVKM come from the germline V gene. The CDR3 is CASSYGTAYQSYEQYF. The CDR3 region has the DNA TGTGCCAGCAGTTACGGGACAGCCTATCAATCCTACGAGCAGTACTTC.

The chain employs TRBV6-5 and TRBJ1-6, with D hard to call. This CDR3 has 15 residues. Per the germline V gene, CDR1 is MNHEY and CDR2 is SVGAGI. V shed 2 bases and J shed 0 bases, with 5 bases lying between them. The CDR3 region is CASSYRSSYNSPLHF. DNA for the CDR3: TGTGCCAGCAGTTACAGGAGCTCCTATAATTCACCCCTCCACTTT.

J is TRBJ2-2 and V is TRBV28; the D is unclear. Looked up from germline, CDR1 is MDHEN and CDR2 is SYDVKM. Between the trimmed V and J ends, which lost 5 bases and 3 bases, there was a span of 13 bases. This CDR3 contains 15 residues. The CDR3 reads CASSSMGTDTGELFF. The CDR3 DNA is TGTGCCAGCAGTAGTATGGGAACCGACACCGGGGAGCTGTTTTTT. The whole variable domain, remainder taken from reference TRBV28 and TRBJ2-2, is DVKVTQSSRYLVKRTGEKVFLECVQDMDHENMFWYRQDPGLGLRLIYFSYDVKMKEKGDIPEGYSVSREKKERFSLILESASTNQTSMYLCASSSMGTDTGELFFGEGSRLTVL.

This clonotype was recorded a few times. The chain is built from TRBV6-4 and TRBJ1-1, with D possibly matching TRBD1 (6 bases). V was shortened by 0 bases and J by 3 bases, with 11 bases between the two germline ends. Germline CDR1 is MRHNA and CDR2 is SNTAGT. The CDR3 is made up of 15 amino acids. CDR3: CASSDSNRDDTEAFF. The CDR3 DNA sequence: TGTGCCAGCAGTGACTCGAACAGGGATGACACTGAAGCTTTCTTT.

This clonotype was detected a few times. The chain has TRBV28 and TRBJ2-3; D gene uncertain. Trimming stripped 7 bases from V and 2 bases from J, with 7 bases between. The CDR3 is 12 amino acids. Germline CDR1 is MDHEN and CDR2 is SYDVKM. The CDR3 nucleotides are TGTGCCAGCAAAAGGGACACAGATACGCAGTATTTT. Encoded protein: CASKRDTDTQYF.

This clonotype was counted only a few times. The chain's CDR3 is CASSPRTGWETQYF. The CDR3 DNA is TGTGCCAGCAGTCCCCGGACGGGTTGGGAGACCCAGTACTTC. The chain employs TRBV6-1 and TRBJ2-5; no reliable D call. The germline CDR1 and CDR2 sequences are MNHNS and SASEGT. The V end was cut by 5 bases, the J end by 5 bases, with 15 bases between. This CDR3 contains 14 residues.

J is TRBJ1-5 and V is TRBV2; 10 bases are a match to TRBD1. The ends lost 8 bases at V and 4 bases at J; junction bases unmatched: 5. CDR1 SNHLY and CDR2 FYNNEI come from the germline V gene. The CDR3 is 14 residues long. The CDR3 DNA is TGTGCCAGCGTGGGACAGGGGCCTAATCAGCCCCAGCATTTT. It yields the protein CASVGQGPNQPQHF. Filled out from reference TRBV2 and TRBJ1-5, the complete variable domain reads EPEVTQTPSHQVTQMGQEVILRCVPISNHLYFYWYRQILGQKVEFLVSFYNNEISEKSEIFDDQFSVERPDGSNFTLKIRSTKLEDSAMYFCASVGQGPNQPQHFGDGTRLSIL.

The chain links TRBV20-1 to TRBJ2-7; D call uncertain. Germline loops: CDR1 DFQATT, CDR2 SNEGSKA (reference sequence). Trimming pared 0 bases from V and 4 bases from J, leaving 7 bases between. CDR3 length: 12 residues. The CDR3 DNA sequence: TGCAGTGCTAGAGAAACTATTTACGAGCAGTACTTC. It encodes CSARETIYEQYF.

Within the sample, this clonotype is medium-sized (0.01 to 0.1%). The CDR3 DNA reads TGCAGTGCTAGCCGACGACTGGCGGGTAAGGACAATGAGCAGTTCTTC. Translation gives CSASRRLAGKDNEQFF. V and J are TRBV20-1 and TRBJ2-1; possible D gene TRBD2, 5 bases. This CDR3 is 16 amino acids long. In germline, CDR1 is DFQATT, CDR2 SNEGSKA (reference sequence). The ends were cut back, 3 bases at V and 5 bases at J, with 20 bases in the middle.

This clonotype was counted only a few times. J is TRBJ1-1 and V is TRBV7-9; 9 positions match TRBD1. CDR3 length: 14 residues. The germline gives CDR1 SEHNR, CDR2 FQNEAQ (reference sequence). The J segment lost 4 bases and the V segment lost 4 bases, leaving 4 bases of the junction unmatched. Here the CDR3 DNA reads TGTGCCAGCAGCTGGCTACAGGGGGCCACTGAAGCTTTCTTT. It codes for CASSWLQGATEAFF.

The chain carries TRBV11-2 and TRBJ2-7; TRBD1 aligns across 7 bases. In germline, CDR1 is SGHAT, CDR2 FQNNGV. CDR3 length: 11 amino acids. The V and J ends lost 5 bases and 12 bases, in that order; junction bases with no gene match: 7. CDR3 loop: CASSDRTGAYF. CDR3 DNA sequence: TGTGCCAGCAGCGATCGGACAGGCGCGTACTTC.

This clonotype was observed a handful of times. The chain links TRBV27 to TRBJ1-2; 9 bases are a match to TRBD1. The V and J ends lost 8 bases and 7 bases, in that order; junction bases with no gene match: 5. Germline lookup yields CDR1 MNHEY and CDR2 SMNVEV (reference sequence). The CDR3 has 12 residues. The CDR3 reads CASRGTGIGYTF. The CDR3 DNA sequence: TGTGCCAGCCGGGGGACAGGGATTGGCTACACCTTC.

This sequence joins TRBV28 and TRBJ2-7; tentatively, D is TRBD2 (5 bases). Trimming pared 5 bases from V and 2 bases from J, leaving 13 bases between. CDR1 and CDR2 from the germline V gene are MDHEN and SYDVKM. This CDR3 is 14 amino acids long. The CDR3 DNA reads as TGTGCCAGCAGTATCTCCGGGATCACCTACGAGCAGTACTTC. Its translation is CASSISGITYEQYF.

The V gene is TRBV28, the J gene TRBJ2-7, with D perhaps assigned TRBD1 or TRBD2 (6 bases each). The CDR3 consists of 14 residues. Germline loops: CDR1 MDHEN, CDR2 SYDVKM. Trimming took off 5 bases at V and 4 bases at J, with 15 bases between the two ends. The CDR3 reads CASSETGAKYEQYF. For the CDR3, the DNA is TGTGCCAGCAGTGAGACGGGGGCGAAGTACGAGCAGTACTTC.